The TCR beta chain described here comes from a study of cytomegalovirus exposure and HLA in healthy donors. Vbeta (60) and Jbeta (13) primers were used in the PCR. Generated by immunoSEQ multiplex PCR, the TCRdb table keeps only in-frame clones and is missing some. The repertoire holds 100,000 to 150,000 clones, with 65% to 80% as singletons. CDR1 is SGDLS, CDR2 YYNGEE, per germline. Trimming took 0 bases from V and 2 from J; bases not matched to a gene: 1. The CDR3 extends over 15 amino acids. In regard to this clone: Other DNA sequences of this sample code for an identical CDR3.

This clonotype was obtained from a man in his fifties or sixties in good health and CMV-seropositive. The sample consisted of PBMCs. The genes are TRBV9 and TRBJ2-1, with 8 positions matching TRBD2. In DNA form, the CDR3 reads TGTGCCAGCAGCGTAGCGGGAGGGCCCTACAATGAGCAGTTCTTC. This encodes CASSVAGGPYNEQFF.